The 17 T cell receptor beta chains reported below all come from one sample, sequenced in a study of blood T cell repertoires in COVID-19 (dated by TCRdb to 2019 to 2021). The library was obtained by the immunoSEQ multiplex PCR assay. TCRdb took over this immuneACCESS table, retaining in-frame rearrangements with V and J assigned. Such tables are incomplete; in checked studies, under half of the missing clones stem from an unresolved V gene, and the remainder is unexplained. A total of 150,000 to 200,000 clones appear in this sample, 86% of them only once. Together, the top ten hold almost 1% of the sample. The specimen was peripheral blood. Receptor source: a man aged 18 to 35 with acute or convalescent COVID-19.

The chain is built from TRBV30 and TRBJ1-5; D remains ambiguous. Per germline, CDR1 GTSNPN and CDR2 SVGIG (reference sequence). The CDR3 length is 14 residues. V was clipped by 2 bases and J by 0 bases, with 8 bases between them. The CDR3 spells CAWSRGDSNQPQHF. The CDR3 region has the DNA TGTGCCTGGAGTCGGGGAGATAGCAATCAGCCCCAGCATTTT.

The chain carries TRBV2 and TRBJ1-5; D gene ambiguous. The CDR3 covers 15 residues. Germline CDR1 and CDR2: SNHLY and FYNNEI. V lost 2 bases and J lost 3, with 11 bases in between. The CDR3 nucleotides read TGTGCCAGCAGTGAATTATCGGTCCCCAATCAGCCCCAGCATTTT. This codes for CASSELSVPNQPQHF. Drawing the rest from reference TRBV2 and TRBJ1-5, the complete variable domain is EPEVTQTPSHQVTQMGQEVILRCVPISNHLYFYWYRQILGQKVEFLVSFYNNEISEKSEIFDDQFSVERPDGSNFTLKIRSTKLEDSAMYFCASSELSVPNQPQHFGDGTRLSIL.

This sequence joins TRBV6-1 and TRBJ1-1; the D gene is possibly TRBD1 (5 bases). There are 13 residues in the CDR3. CDR1 is MNHNS, CDR2 SASEGT, per germline. The V gene lost 3 bases and the J gene lost 4 bases, with 9 bases spanning the gap. In DNA, the CDR3 is TGTGCCAGCAGTGATGGACAACTCACTGAAGCTTTCTTT. The encoded protein is CASSDGQLTEAFF.

The chain recombines TRBV6-6 with TRBJ2-7, with 8 bases matching TRBD1. This CDR3 has 14 residues. Germline values: CDR1 MNHNY, CDR2 SVGAGI (reference sequence). V gave up 5 bases and J gave up 2 bases; unmatched junction bases: 5. The CDR3 nucleotides read TGTGCCAGCAGTCCGGGACAGGCGGCCTACGAGCAGTACTTC. This encodes CASSPGQAAYEQYF.

The chain employs TRBV18 and TRBJ1-5, with 7 positions matching TRBD1. V was pared by 2 bases and J by 0 bases, with 4 bases of the junction left unmatched. CDR3 size: 16 residues. Germline V gene data show CDR1 as KGHSH and CDR2 as LQKENI. The CDR3 coding sequence is TGTGCCAGCTCACCAGGGGGACAGTTTAGCAATCAGCCCCAGCATTTT. It translates to CASSPGGQFSNQPQHF.

The V call is TRBV24-1, the J call TRBJ2-5; D may be TRBD1 (6 bases). The CDR3 spans 14 residues. The V end was cut by 6 bases, the J end by 5 bases, with 15 bases between. Germline CDR1 is KGHDR and CDR2 is SFDVKD. CDR3 in amino acids: CATSRGGTGETQYF. The CDR3 DNA reads as TGTGCCACCAGTCGAGGGGGAACCGGGGAGACCCAGTACTTC.

The V gene is TRBV7-9, the J gene TRBJ2-5; possibly TRBD1 for D (5 bases). In germline, CDR1 is SEHNR, CDR2 FQNEAQ (reference sequence). The ends were cut back, 5 bases at V and 2 bases at J, with 12 bases in the middle. The CDR3 has 14 amino acids. This CDR3 reads CASSPQGFQETQYF. DNA of the CDR3: TGTGCCAGCAGCCCCCAGGGATTTCAAGAGACCCAGTACTTC.

This chain joins TRBV7-3 and TRBJ2-1, with a tentative D call TRBD2 (7 bases). The CDR3 is 15 residues long. CDR1 and CDR2 from the germline V gene are SGHTA and FQGTGA. Trimming stripped 2 bases from V and 7 bases from J, with 15 bases between. CDR3 in amino acids: CASSLLGGAGNEQFF. CDR3 in DNA: TGTGCCAGCAGCTTACTTGGGGGGGCCGGGAATGAGCAGTTCTTC.

This chain uses TRBV29-1 with TRBJ2-5; D unresolved. The germline V gene has CDR1 SQVTM and CDR2 ANQGSEA. There are 12 residues in the CDR3. Deletions cut 0 bases from V and 5 bases from J, with 7 bases between. The CDR3 is CSVEERWETQYF. CDR3 bases: TGCAGCGTTGAAGAGCGTTGGGAGACCCAGTACTTC.

The chain carries TRBV5-1 and TRBJ1-6; D may be TRBD1 (6 bases). CDR3 length: 13 residues. The germline V gene has CDR1 SGHRS and CDR2 YFSETQ. The germline V and J ends were trimmed by 4 bases and 14 bases, with 16 bases remaining between them. CDR3 nucleotides: TGCGCCAGCAGCCCCAAGGACGAGGGGGCCCTCCACTTT. Translation gives CASSPKDEGALHF.

The V and J genes are TRBV21-1 and TRBJ2-7; the DNA was not used to check the table's D call, TRBD2. TRBV21-1 is a pseudogene locus. The CDR3 length is 14 residues. The DNA for the CDR3 is TGTGCCATGTGCAAACTAGCGACGCCCTACGAGCAGTACTTC. Its protein is CAMCKLATPYEQYF.

J is TRBJ2-1 and V is TRBV7-3; D gene ambiguous. The length of the CDR3 is 16 residues. V lost 5 bases, J lost 4 bases, and 18 bases lay in between. CDR1 and CDR2 (germline): SGHTA, FQGTGA. As DNA, the CDR3 is TGTGCCAGCAGCCCACAATCTGGTCTCATATACAATGAGCAGTTCTTC. Its protein product is CASSPQSGLIYNEQFF.

The rearrangement links TRBV6-5 to TRBJ1-4; D gene uncertain. The CDR3 spans 15 residues. Looked up from germline, CDR1 is MNHEY and CDR2 is SVGAGI. The V and J ends lost 0 bases and 0 bases respectively, with 5 bases between them. The CDR3: CASSYSPATNEKLFF. As DNA, the CDR3 is TGTGCCAGCAGTTACTCGCCGGCAACTAATGAAAAACTGTTTTTT.

This chain joins TRBV5-1 and TRBJ1-1, with 7 nucleotides matching TRBD1. The CDR3 loop spans 14 amino acids. CDR1 and CDR2 from the germline V gene are SGHRS and YFSETQ. Germline trimming cut 4 bases from V and 3 bases from J; bases unmatched to any gene: 6. For the CDR3, the DNA is TGCGCCAGCAGCAGACAGGGACGGGACACTGAAGCTTTCTTT. This codes for CASSRQGRDTEAFF.

This sequence joins TRBV2 and TRBJ1-6; TRBD1 might be the D (6 bases). Trimming took off 6 bases at V and 6 bases at J, with 12 bases between the two ends. Germline CDR1 reads SNHLY; CDR2 reads FYNNEI. The CDR3 is made up of 14 amino acids. The DNA for the CDR3 is TGTGCCAGCAGAAAACAGGGATCTAATTCACCCCTCCACTTT. It codes for CASRKQGSNSPLHF.

This chain links TRBV5-4 with TRBJ2-1; D unclear. The CDR3 length is 11 residues. Per germline, CDR1 SGHNT and CDR2 YYREEE (reference sequence). V was clipped by 6 bases and J by 2 bases, with 3 bases between them. The CDR3 DNA follows: TGTGCCAGCACTGCCTACAATGAGCAGTTCTTC. The encoded protein is CASTAYNEQFF.

The V gene is TRBV7-3, the J gene TRBJ1-1; D perhaps matches TRBD1 (5 bases). V lost 1 base and J lost 5, with 8 bases in between. Germline V gene lookup returns CDR1 SGHTA and CDR2 FQGTGA. This CDR3 comprises 13 residues. The CDR3 DNA follows: TGTGCCAGCAGCTTAATGAAGGGGACTGAAGCTTTCTTT. Residues: CASSLMKGTEAFF. The entire variable domain, with the rest obtained from reference TRBV7-3 and TRBJ1-1, is as follows: GAGVSQTPSNKVTEKGKYVELRCDPISGHTALYWYRQSLGQGPEFLIYFQGTGAADDSGLPNDRFFAVRPEGSVSTLKIQRTERGDSAVYLCASSLMKGTEAFFGQGTRLTVV.